The 14 T cell receptor beta chains listed next were all sequenced from one sample in a study of shared clonotypes between healthy human individuals. Generated by immunoSEQ multiplex PCR, the TCRdb table keeps only in-frame clones and is missing some. The table includes about 2.5 million clones, around 90% detected once. Sequenced input: naive CD4+ T cells from PBMCs. Subset meaning: CD45RA+ positively selected. These receptors originate from a man aged 18 to 30 in good health. Some clones in this sample may be carry-over from other donors' samples.

The table lists this clone with a few counts. The chain couples TRBV19 to TRBJ2-2; no clear D gene. The CDR3 loop spans 15 amino acids. The V and J ends lost 5 bases and 4 bases respectively, with 14 bases between them. The germline gives CDR1 LNHDA, CDR2 SQIVND (reference sequence). The DNA of the CDR3 is TGTGCCAGTAGTCCCCTACCTCCCCCCACCGGGGAGCTGTTTTTT. It encodes CASSPLPPPTGELFF.

The V gene is TRBV18, the J gene TRBJ1-1; D remains unclear. CDR1 and CDR2 (germline): KGHSH, LQKENI. The CDR3 is 14 residues long. V was clipped by 0 bases and J by 3 bases, with 8 bases between them. The CDR3, as DNA: TGTGCCAGCTCACCACCGGCGCAAGACACTGAAGCTTTCTTT. Translated: CASSPPAQDTEAFF.

The chain links TRBV7-2 to TRBJ2-5, with D perhaps TRBD2 (5 bases). With 3 bases removed from V and 1 base from J, the gap between germline ends came to 9 bases. CDR1 is SGHTA, CDR2 FQGNSA, per germline. CDR3 size: 14 residues. CDR3 bases: TGTGCCAGCAGCTTCGTGCGGGCCCAAGAGACCCAGTACTTC. Translated, it gives CASSFVRAQETQYF. The variable domain in full, completed from reference TRBV7-2 and TRBJ2-5, reads GAGVSQSPSNKVTEKGKDVELRCDPISGHTALYWYRQSLGQGLEFLIYFQGNSAPDKSGLPSDRFSAERTGGSVSTLTIQRTQQEDSAVYLCASSFVRAQETQYFGPGTRLLVL.

About this clone itself: A much larger clone lies a single base off, so this may be a read error. Other nucleotide sequences in the sample specify the same CDR3. V is TRBV28 and J is TRBJ1-5; D remains ambiguous. The CDR3 spans 11 residues. Germline V gene lookup returns CDR1 MDHEN and CDR2 SYDVKM. Between the trimmed V and J ends, which lost 5 bases and 4 bases, there was a span of 3 bases. This chain's CDR3 is CASSLNQPQHF. The CDR3 nucleotides are TGTGCCAGCAGTCTAAATCAGCCCCAGCATTTT.

As regards this clone: This specimen includes other DNA sequences encoding the same CDR3. The V gene is TRBV28, the J gene TRBJ2-1; no firm D call. V lost 6 bases and J 8 bases, leaving 11 bases between the germline ends. Germline V CDR1 and CDR2: MDHEN, SYDVKM. The CDR3 contains 12 residues. In DNA, the CDR3 is TGTGCCAGCAGGCCACTTCGGGATGAGCAGTTCTTC. Protein sequence: CASRPLRDEQFF. The full variable domain, with the rest looked up from reference TRBV28 and TRBJ2-1, is DVKVTQSSRYLVKRTGEKVFLECVQDMDHENMFWYRQDPGLGLRLIYFSYDVKMKEKGDIPEGYSVSREKKERFSLILESASTNQTSMYLCASRPLRDEQFFGPGTRLTVL.

V gene TRBV7-9 combines with J gene TRBJ2-2, with D possibly being TRBD1 (6 bases). V was clipped by 0 bases and J by 1 base, with 12 bases between them. The germline V gene has CDR1 SEHNR and CDR2 FQNEAQ (reference sequence). The CDR3 has 17 residues. CDR3 sequence: CASSLAQGMGNTGELFF. CDR3 coding DNA: TGTGCCAGCAGCTTAGCGCAGGGGATGGGGAACACCGGGGAGCTGTTTTTT.

The J gene is TRBJ2-7, the V gene TRBV5-4; 11 nucleotides line up with TRBD2. With V trimmed by 4 bases and J by 0 bases, 6 bases remained unmatched. Germline CDR1 reads SGHNT; CDR2 reads YYREEE (reference sequence). The CDR3 extends over 16 amino acids. CDR3 nucleotides: TGTGCCAGCAGCGCGGGACTAGCGGAAATCTCCTACGAGCAGTACTTC. The encoded protein is CASSAGLAEISYEQYF. The full variable domain, with the rest looked up from reference TRBV5-4 and TRBJ2-7, is ETGVTQSPTHLIKTRGQQVTLRCSSQSGHNTVSWYQQALGQGPQFIFQYYREEENGRGNFPPRFSGLQFPNYSSELNVNALELDDSALYLCASSAGLAEISYEQYFGPGTRLTVT.

The chain uses TRBV5-1 and TRBJ2-1; D is unclear. The V gene's germline CDR1 is SGHRS and CDR2 YFSETQ. Trimming shortened V by 0 bases and J by 7 bases, and 20 bases separated the two germline ends. This CDR3 has 17 amino acids. In DNA, the CDR3 is TGCGCCAGCAGCTTGGGGGTCCGGAGCAGTCCTTGGAATGAGCAGTTCTTC. It yields the protein CASSLGVRSSPWNEQFF.

A remark on this clone: Other DNA sequences within the sample encode an identical CDR3. The chain is built from TRBV7-3 and TRBJ2-1; the match to TRBD2 covers 8 bases. Germline CDR1 and CDR2: SGHTA and FQGTGA. Trimming took 4 bases from V and 3 from J; bases not matched to a gene: 2. CDR3 size: 14 residues. The CDR3 DNA reads TGTGCCAGCAGCTCCGCGGGGGGCTACAATGAGCAGTTCTTC. It codes for CASSSAGGYNEQFF.

This chain uses TRBV25-1 with TRBJ2-2; 10 nucleotides align to TRBD1. The CDR3 is 14 amino acids. Germline V gene data show CDR1 as MGHDK and CDR2 as SYGVNS. J gave up 6 bases and V 7 bases, and 5 bases lay outside the gene matches. The CDR3 region has the DNA TGTGCCAGCAACCGGGACAGGGGCTCCGGGGAGCTGTTTTTT. This gives the protein CASNRDRGSGELFF.

The chain joins TRBV6-1 to TRBJ2-7; unclear D gene. This CDR3 comprises 13 residues. Deletions cut 4 bases from V and 6 bases from J, with 13 bases between. The germline gives CDR1 MNHNS, CDR2 SASEGT. The CDR3 coding sequence is TGTGCCAGCAGTGCCCTAGAACCTGGCGAGCAGTACTTC. It translates to CASSALEPGEQYF.

This clone was observed once. This chain connects TRBV11-2 to TRBJ2-3; D is uncertain. This CDR3 contains 16 residues. The V end was cut by 1 base, the J end by 2 bases, with 13 bases between. Germline V CDR1 and CDR2: SGHAT, FQNNGV. CDR3 protein: CASSLGVGLTTDTQYF. The CDR3 DNA sequence: TGTGCCAGCAGCTTAGGGGTAGGGCTAACCACAGATACGCAGTATTTT. Full variable domain (rest looked up from reference TRBV11-2 and TRBJ2-3): EAGVAQSPRYKIIEKRQSVAFWCNPISGHATLYWYQQILGQGPKLLIQFQNNGVVDDSQLPKDRFSAERLKGVDSTLKIQPAKLEDSAVYLCASSLGVGLTTDTQYFGPGTRLTVL.

This clone appeared a few times. At the DNA level, this CDR3 is encoded by other sequences in the same sample as well. The chain has TRBV10-3 and TRBJ1-1, with 10 bases aligning to TRBD1. The CDR3 runs to 13 residues. After removal of 6 bases from V and 3 bases from J, the junction contained 1 base not matched to a gene. Germline V lookup: CDR1 ENHRY, CDR2 SYGVKD. The CDR3 DNA reads as TGTGCCATCAGGGGGACAGGGGACACTGAAGCTTTCTTT. Residues: CAIRGTGDTEAFF.

The rearrangement joins TRBV7-2 to TRBJ2-7, with 8 bases matching TRBD2. The J segment lost 5 bases and the V segment lost 5 bases, leaving 14 bases of the junction unmatched. CDR1 and CDR2 from the germline V gene are SGHTA and FQGNSA. This CDR3 spans 16 amino acids. The CDR3: CASSTPLSGIQNEQYF. CDR3 DNA sequence: TGTGCCAGCAGCACGCCCCTTAGCGGGATCCAGAACGAGCAGTACTTC.